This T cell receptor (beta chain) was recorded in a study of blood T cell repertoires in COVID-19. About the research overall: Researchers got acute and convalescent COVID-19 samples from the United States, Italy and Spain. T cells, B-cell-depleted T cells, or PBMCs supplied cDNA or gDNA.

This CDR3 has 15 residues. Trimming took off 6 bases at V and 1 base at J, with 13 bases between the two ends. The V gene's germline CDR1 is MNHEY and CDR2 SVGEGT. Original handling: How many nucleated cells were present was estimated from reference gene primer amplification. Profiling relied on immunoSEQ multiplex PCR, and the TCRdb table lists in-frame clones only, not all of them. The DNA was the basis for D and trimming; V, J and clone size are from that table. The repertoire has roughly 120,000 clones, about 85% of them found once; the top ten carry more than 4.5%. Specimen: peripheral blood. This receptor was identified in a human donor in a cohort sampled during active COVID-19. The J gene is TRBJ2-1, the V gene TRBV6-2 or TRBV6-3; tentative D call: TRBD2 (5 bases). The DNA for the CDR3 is TGTGCCAGCAGCCGAGGGCGGACTTCCTACAATGAGCAGTTCTTC. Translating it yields CASSRGRTSYNEQFF.